This T cell receptor beta chain was recorded in a study of CD8+ T cells in alopecia areata. Study-level information: Spontaneously alopecic C3H/HeJ graft donors, about 6-13 months old, gave skin to roughly 7-10-week-old female C3H/HeJ mice. Study results and caveats: Clonality in lesional scalp, especially alopecia totalis/universalis, exceeded that of normal scalp. Sharing of TCR sequences between patients (possibly for HLA-related reasons) was less clear than in mice. Sequences from scalp samples also cover resident alphabeta T cells of normal skin.

Following RNA extraction, reverse transcription yielded cDNA that acted as the sequencing template. The data were produced by immunoSEQ multiplex PCR, yet TCRdb's version contains in-frame clones alone and is incomplete. Captured here are roughly 260,000 clones, none seen once; the top ten comprise 1.2%. This clone was picked up a small number of times. The antigen is not known. Germline and genes: mouse. The same CDR3 also results from other DNA sequences found in this sample. Markers including CD4, CD8alpha, NKG2D and NKG2ACE guided sorting of pooled cutaneous lymph node cells. The sequencing sample was made of CD4+ T cells sorted from a lymph node. The clonotype originates from a C3H/HeJ mouse with alopecia areata. Strain haplotype (MHC): H2-k.

The CDR3 sequence is CASSPDRGNTEVFF. The CDR3 bases that were read are TGTGCCAGCAGCCCCGACAGGGGGAACACA. The chain is built from TRBV5 and TRBJ1-1; 8 positions agree with TRBD1. The sequence runs out 4 residues before the end of the CDR3; the remainder is reconstructed from the germline J gene. V was pared by 4 bases and J by 1 base, with 2 bases of the junction left unmatched. Germline V CDR1 and CDR2: LGHNA, YNLKQL (reference sequence). The CDR3 contains 14 residues.